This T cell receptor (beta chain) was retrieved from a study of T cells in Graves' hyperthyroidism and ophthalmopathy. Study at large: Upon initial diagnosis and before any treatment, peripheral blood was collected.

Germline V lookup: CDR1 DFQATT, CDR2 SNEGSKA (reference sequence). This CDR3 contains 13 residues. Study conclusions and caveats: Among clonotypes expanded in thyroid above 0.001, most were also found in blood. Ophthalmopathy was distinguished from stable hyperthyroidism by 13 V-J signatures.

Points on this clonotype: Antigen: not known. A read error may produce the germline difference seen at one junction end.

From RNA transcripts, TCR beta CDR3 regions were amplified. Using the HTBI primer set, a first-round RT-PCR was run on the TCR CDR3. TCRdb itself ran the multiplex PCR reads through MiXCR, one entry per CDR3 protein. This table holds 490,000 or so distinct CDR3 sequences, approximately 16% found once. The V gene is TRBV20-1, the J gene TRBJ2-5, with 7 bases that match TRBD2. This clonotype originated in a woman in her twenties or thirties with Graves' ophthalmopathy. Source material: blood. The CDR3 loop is CSASGGTQETQCF. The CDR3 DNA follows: TGCAGTGCTAGCGGGGGGACCCAAGAGACCCAGTGCTTC.